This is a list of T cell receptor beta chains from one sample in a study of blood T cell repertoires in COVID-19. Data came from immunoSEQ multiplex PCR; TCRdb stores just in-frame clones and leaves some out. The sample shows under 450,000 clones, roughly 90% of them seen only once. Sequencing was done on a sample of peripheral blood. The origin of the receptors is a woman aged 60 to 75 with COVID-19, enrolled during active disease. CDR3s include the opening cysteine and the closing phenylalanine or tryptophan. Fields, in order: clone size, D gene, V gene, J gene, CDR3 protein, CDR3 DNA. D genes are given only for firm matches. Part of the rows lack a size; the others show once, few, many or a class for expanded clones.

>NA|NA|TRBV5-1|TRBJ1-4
CASSLSGKTNEKLFF
TGCGCCAGCAGCTTGTCAGGGAAGACTAATGAAAAACTGTTTTTT
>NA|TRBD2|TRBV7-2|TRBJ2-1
CASSISGGALEQFF
TGTGCCAGCAGCATTAGCGGGGGGGCCCTTGAGCAGTTCTTC
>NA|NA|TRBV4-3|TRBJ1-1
CASSQDRKLQDTEAFF
TGCGCCAGCAGCCAAGATCGAAAACTACAGGACACTGAAGCTTTCTTT
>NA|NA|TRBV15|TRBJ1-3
CATSRDIGVGNTIYF
TGTGCCACCAGCAGAGACATAGGGGTCGGAAACACCATATATTTT
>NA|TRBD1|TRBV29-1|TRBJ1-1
CSFTPDRVGTEAFF
TGCAGCTTTACTCCCGACAGGGTCGGTACTGAAGCTTTCTTT
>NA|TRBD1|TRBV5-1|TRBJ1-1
CASSPYWTGGAVGDTEAFF
TGCGCCAGCAGCCCGTATTGGACAGGGGGCGCGGTGGGGGACACTGAAGCTTTCTTT
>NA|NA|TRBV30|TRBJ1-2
CAWSVPRGYGYTF
TGTGCCTGGAGTGTACCCAGGGGATATGGCTACACCTTC
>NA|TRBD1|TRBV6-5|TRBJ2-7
CASIIDRGYEQYF
TGTGCCAGCATCATTGACAGGGGCTACGAGCAGTACTTC
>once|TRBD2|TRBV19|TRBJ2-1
CASSTSSGGYNEQFF
TGTGCCAGTAGTACATCTAGCGGGGGTTACAATGAGCAGTTCTTC
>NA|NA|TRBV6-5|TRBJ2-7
CASSEGVGRDYEQYF
TGTGCCAGCAGCGAGGGGGTGGGCAGGGACTACGAGCAGTACTTC
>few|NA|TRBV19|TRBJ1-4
CASSRALLTNEKLFF
TGTGCCAGTAGTAGGGCACTGTTAACTAATGAAAAACTGTTTTTT
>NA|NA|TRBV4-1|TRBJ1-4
CASSRAGEEKLFF
TGCGCCAGCAGCCGGGCAGGGGAAGAAAAACTGTTTTTT
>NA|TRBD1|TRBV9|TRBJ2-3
CASSVAPPRLGQGADTQYF
TGTGCCAGCAGCGTAGCTCCCCCCCGGTTGGGACAGGGGGCTGATACGCAGTATTTT
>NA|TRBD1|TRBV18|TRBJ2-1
CASSPLQGSHNEQFF
TGTGCCAGCTCACCACTACAGGGGTCCCACAATGAGCAGTTCTTC